This T cell receptor beta chain was identified in a study of Tregs in tolerant kidney transplant recipients (dated by TCRdb to about 2019). The study in broad terms: TCRbeta sequencing was used in the study to identify donor-specific regulatory T cells before combined kidney and bone marrow transplantation, and the identified cells were then tracked after transplant. Overall results and qualifications from the work: In tolerant patients, the expansion of donor-specific Tregs was greater than global Treg expansion, suggesting that the expansion was antigen-driven rather than nonspecific. Biological reproducibility was not examined directly, but technical replication error appeared to be minimal. Expanding Tregs with activated donor B cells appeared to identify the most biologically relevant and donor-specific TCRbeta repertoire. The study was limited by small patient numbers, and the findings need validation in larger populations and under other immunosuppression protocols. PCR primers changed over time for some patients, so nucleotide-level comparison across those patients' samples was not possible.

Reading the label with the study, this specimen's time point is: 6 months after combined kidney and bone marrow transplant. The transplants used related donors with nonmyeloablative bone marrow transplantation, and mixed chimerism in the human trials was transient. Thawed PBMCs were FACS-sorted into unstimulated Tregs (CD4+CD25+CD127-), CD4+ non-Tregs (CD4+CD25-), CD4 cells and CD8 cells. The patients were a few recipients of combined kidney and bone marrow transplants from the ITN036ST trial, and samples were available only from these trial subjects. Healthy control blood was processed by Ficoll density gradient to PBMCs and cryopreserved; patient PBMCs were collected before and after transplant. For TCRbeta CDR3 sequencing, genomic DNA was extracted from sorted cells using the QIAGEN DNeasy Blood and Tissue Kit. Through immunoSEQ, high-throughput TCRbeta CDR3 sequencing was done commercially, including PCR amplification with internal controls and bias correction. The authors' pipeline ran thus. Unique productive TCRbeta sequences were defined by CDR3 nucleotide sequence when primers matched and otherwise by CDR3 amino acid sequence together with Vbeta and Jbeta genes. Sorting error was corrected by removing sequences shared between sorted populations at a frequency ratio of 2:1 or less, and the remaining shared sequences were assigned to the higher population. A sequence counted as donor-reactive if, in CFSE-low cells, the sequence had a frequency of at least 0.01% and was expanded at least 5-fold compared with unstimulated cells. Jensen-Shannon divergence, calculated on the top 100 TCRbeta sequences ranked by frequency, was used to quantify repertoire divergence. When a sample had multiple sequencing runs, each run was corrected for sorting error separately and the runs were then pooled. This is the immuneACCESS table as TCRdb keeps it, with only in-frame sequences that have V and J called. A part of the clones is gone; compared with another copy, unresolved V genes explain less than half, and the rest is unexplained. V and J calls and clone size are those listed in that table; D and trimming were worked out from the DNA. This sample has approximately 60,000 clones in its table, and over 75% of those were observed once. Together, the top ten hold about 3.8% of the sample.

Trimming leaves V shorter by 5 bases and J shorter by 1 base, with the junction holding 7 bases beyond the gene matches. The CDR3 numbers 15 residues from cysteine through phenylalanine. Only the CDR3 portion is preserved as DNA: 45 bases, with reading frame beginning at the first base. From a lookup of the germline V gene, CDR1 and CDR2 are MDHEN and SYDVKM. Regarding this clone: The antigen it binds to is not known. No qualities accompany the bases; no much larger clone lies one base away.

The chain uses TRBV28 and TRBJ2-5, with 7 middle bases fitting TRBD2. This sequence originates from a human patient who received a combined kidney and bone marrow transplant. Following a transplant, some T cells may be graft donor cells, not patient cells. Sequencing used CD4+ T cells from blood (PBMCs), obtained 6 months after the transplant. The DNA sequence is as follows: TGTGCCAGCAGTATGCCAGCTAGCGGCCAAGAGACCCAGTACTTC. The encoded protein is CASSMPASGQETQYF. The CDR3, completed at both ends by the reference TRBV28 and TRBJ2-5 genes, gives the full variable domain DVKVTQSSRYLVKRTGEKVFLECVQDMDHENMFWYRQDPGLGLRLIYFSYDVKMKEKGDIPEGYSVSREKKERFSLILESASTNQTSMYLCASSMPASGQETQYFGPGTRLLVL.